What follows are 15 T cell receptor beta chains derived from one specimen sequenced in a study of identifying expanded T cells in peripheral blood. Sequencing was performed with immunoSEQ multiplex PCR; in TCRdb, only in-frame clones are kept and a portion is missing. The sample lists 55,000 to 60,000 clones; more than 70% were seen once. Sequenced input: blood. Receptors were obtained from a person between 18 and 75 years old in good health.

J is TRBJ2-2 and V is TRBV7-3; D is uncertain. The CDR3 consists of 14 residues. Looked up from germline, CDR1 is SGHTA and CDR2 is FQGTGA. Trimming removed 4 bases from V and 1 base from J, with 7 bases in between. CDR3 bases: TGTGCCAGCAGCTCCTCTCTGAACACCGGGGAGCTGTTTTTT. This encodes CASSSSLNTGELFF.

V gene TRBV6-4 combines with J gene TRBJ2-3; TRBD2 agrees at 10 bases. This CDR3 region has 14 residues. The germline gives CDR1 MRHNA, CDR2 SNTAGT. V dropped 5 bases and J dropped 1; count of bases not matched to a gene: 0. The chain's CDR3 is CASSLAGGTDTQYF. The CDR3 DNA reads TGTGCCAGCAGTCTAGCGGGGGGCACAGATACGCAGTATTTT.

The V gene is TRBV5-1, the J gene TRBJ2-5; D possibly corresponds to TRBD2 (6 bases). Trimming shortened V by 7 bases and J by 7 bases, and 29 bases separated the two germline ends. This CDR3 contains 17 residues. Germline-derived CDR1 and CDR2 are SGHRS and YFSETQ. In DNA, the CDR3 is TGCGCCAGCCGAACCGAACGGGGGACCTTTGATCTTGGGACCCAGTACTTC. This sequence encodes CASRTERGTFDLGTQYF.

The sample holds one count of this clone. The CDR3 DNA is TGCGCCAGCAGCCGGGACGTTTACAATGAGCAGTTCTTC. It encodes CASSRDVYNEQFF. The chain recombines TRBV5-1 with TRBJ2-1; D may match TRBD1 or TRBD2 (5 bases each). Germline V lookup: CDR1 SGHRS, CDR2 YFSETQ. V lost 4 bases and J 4 bases, leaving 9 bases between the germline ends. CDR3 length equals 13 residues.

This clone was counted once. J is TRBJ2-7 and V is TRBV30; 8 bases map to TRBD1. Germline CDR1 is GTSNPN and CDR2 is SVGIG (reference sequence). Trimming removed 4 bases from V and 0 bases from J; junction bases left unmatched: 5. The CDR3 runs to 14 residues. The CDR3 DNA sequence: TGTGCCTGGATTCGACAGGGGAGCTCCTACGAGCAGTACTTC. Residues: CAWIRQGSSYEQYF.

V usage is TRBV28 and J usage is TRBJ1-2, with D perhaps matching TRBD1 (5 bases). V was cut by 6 bases and J by 8 bases, with 16 bases left in between. The CDR3 is made up of 13 amino acids. The germline gives CDR1 MDHEN, CDR2 SYDVKM. The CDR3 DNA follows: TGTGCCAGCAGATGGACTCTTGGGGGAGGCTACACCTTC. This codes for CASRWTLGGGYTF.

This chain links TRBV2 with TRBJ2-2, with 9 nucleotides matching TRBD2. V trimming: 5 bases; J trimming: 9 bases; junction bases outside the gene matches: 4. From germline, CDR1 is SNHLY and CDR2 FYNNEI. CDR3 size: 13 residues. This chain's CDR3 is CASSLREGRELFF. CDR3 nucleotide sequence: TGTGCCAGCAGTTTGCGGGAGGGCCGGGAGCTGTTTTTT.

This chain links TRBV9 with TRBJ2-2; D ambiguous. The CDR3 is 14 amino acids. The germline CDR1 and CDR2 sequences are SGDLS and YYNGEE. V shed 0 bases and J shed 1 base, with 4 bases lying between them. The CDR3 region has the DNA TGTGCCAGCAGCGTAGACCAGAACACCGGGGAGCTGTTTTTT. It codes for CASSVDQNTGELFF.

This clone was seen only once. The chain joins TRBV4-3 to TRBJ2-3; no definite D call. The V end lost 1 base, the J end lost 6 bases, and 17 bases lay between the germline ends. CDR3 length equals 16 residues. CDR1 and CDR2 (germline): LGHNA, YSLEER. Here the CDR3 reads CASSQVVTPRIDTQYF. The CDR3 DNA is TGCGCCAGCAGCCAAGTAGTGACCCCCAGGATTGATACGCAGTATTTT.

This clone was counted a single time. The V and J genes are TRBV7-8 and TRBJ2-3; the match to TRBD2 covers 7 bases. CDR1 and CDR2 from the germline V gene are SGHVS and FQNEAQ. The CDR3 is 16 residues long. V was pared by 3 bases and J by 0 bases, with 6 bases of the junction left unmatched. CDR3 in amino acids: CASSFRGVTSTDTQYF. CDR3 DNA: TGTGCCAGCAGCTTCCGGGGGGTTACTAGCACAGATACGCAGTATTTT.

This chain links TRBV5-6 with TRBJ2-3; 11 bases align to TRBD2. V was clipped by 7 bases and J by 2 bases; unmatched bases: 6. CDR3 length: 15 amino acids. Germline-derived CDR1 and CDR2 are SGHDT and YYEEEE. The CDR3 sequence: CASGGLAANTDTQYF. The CDR3 DNA reads TGTGCCAGCGGGGGACTAGCGGCCAACACAGATACGCAGTATTTT.

This clone was detected once. The chain has TRBV4-1 and TRBJ2-5, with 8 bases lining up with TRBD1. The CDR3 spans 15 residues. Germline V CDR1 and CDR2: MGHRA, YSYEKL. V was pared by 5 bases and J by 5 bases, with 10 bases of the junction left unmatched. In DNA form, the CDR3 reads TGCGCCAGCAGCGGATTCGGACAGGGCCAGGAGACCCAGTACTTC. Translated: CASSGFGQGQETQYF.

The chain uses TRBV19 and TRBJ2-7; D may be TRBD1 or TRBD2 (6 bases each). CDR1 and CDR2 (germline): LNHDA, SQIVND (reference sequence). V was trimmed by 3 bases and J by 9 bases, leaving 15 bases between them. The CDR3 spans 13 residues. CDR3 coding DNA: TGTGCCAGTAGTATGGAGGGGTGGGGGCTGCAGTACTTC. Encoded protein: CASSMEGWGLQYF.

The chain carries TRBV28 and TRBJ2-5; tentatively, D is TRBD2 (5 bases). Germline CDR1 MDHEN, CDR2 SYDVKM. The CDR3 spans 14 residues. V was cut by 2 bases and J by 2 bases, with 9 bases left in between. This chain's CDR3 is CASSLTAAQETQYF. CDR3 in DNA: TGTGCCAGCAGTTTAACAGCGGCACAAGAGACCCAGTACTTC.

This clone was detected a few times. Written as DNA, the CDR3 is TGTGCCAGCAGCCAAGGCACGGGATCACCCCTCCACTTT. It codes for CASSQGTGSPLHF. The chain couples TRBV5-6 to TRBJ1-6; the D is unclear. The CDR3 sequence is 13 residues long. Per the germline V gene, CDR1 is SGHDT and CDR2 is YYEEEE. The germline V and J ends were trimmed by 4 bases and 10 bases, with 12 bases remaining between them.